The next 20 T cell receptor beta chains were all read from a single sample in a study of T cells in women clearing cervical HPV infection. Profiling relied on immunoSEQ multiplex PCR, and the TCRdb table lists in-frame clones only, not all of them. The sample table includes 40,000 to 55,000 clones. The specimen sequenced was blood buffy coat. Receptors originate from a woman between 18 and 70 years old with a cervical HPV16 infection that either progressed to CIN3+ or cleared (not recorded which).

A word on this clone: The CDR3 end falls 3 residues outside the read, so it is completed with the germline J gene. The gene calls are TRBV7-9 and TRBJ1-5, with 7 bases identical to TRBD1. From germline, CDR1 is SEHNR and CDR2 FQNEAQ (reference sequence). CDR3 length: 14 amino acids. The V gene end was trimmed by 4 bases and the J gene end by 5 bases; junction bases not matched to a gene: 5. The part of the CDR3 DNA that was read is TGTGCCAGCAGCTCCCGACAGGGCCATCAGCCC. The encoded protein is CASSSRQGHQP. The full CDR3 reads CASSSRQGHQPQHF.

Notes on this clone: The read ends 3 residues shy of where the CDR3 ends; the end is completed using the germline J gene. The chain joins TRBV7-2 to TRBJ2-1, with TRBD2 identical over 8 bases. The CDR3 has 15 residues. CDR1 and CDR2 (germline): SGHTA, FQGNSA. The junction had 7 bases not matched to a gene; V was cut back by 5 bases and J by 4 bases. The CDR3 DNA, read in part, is TGTGCCAGCAGCCTCAGGGGCGGGGGGTACAATGAG. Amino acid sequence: CASSLRGGGYNE. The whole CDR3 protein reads CASSLRGGGYNEQFF.

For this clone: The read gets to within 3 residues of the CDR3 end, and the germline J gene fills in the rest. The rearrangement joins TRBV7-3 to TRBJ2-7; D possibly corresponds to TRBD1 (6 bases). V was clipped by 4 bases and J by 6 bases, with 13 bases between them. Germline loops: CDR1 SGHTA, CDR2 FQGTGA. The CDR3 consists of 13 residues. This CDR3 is CASSYHGGGEQYF. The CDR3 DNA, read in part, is TGTGCCAGCAGCTACCATGGGGGCGGCGAG.

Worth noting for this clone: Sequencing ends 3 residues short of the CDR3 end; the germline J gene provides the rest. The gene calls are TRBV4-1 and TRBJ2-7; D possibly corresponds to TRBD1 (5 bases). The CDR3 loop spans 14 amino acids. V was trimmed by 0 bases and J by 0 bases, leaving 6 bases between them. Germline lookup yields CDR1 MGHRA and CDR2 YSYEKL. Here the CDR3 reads CASSQEGRSYEQYF. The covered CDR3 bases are TGCGCCAGCAGCCAAGAGGGGCGCTCCTACGAG.

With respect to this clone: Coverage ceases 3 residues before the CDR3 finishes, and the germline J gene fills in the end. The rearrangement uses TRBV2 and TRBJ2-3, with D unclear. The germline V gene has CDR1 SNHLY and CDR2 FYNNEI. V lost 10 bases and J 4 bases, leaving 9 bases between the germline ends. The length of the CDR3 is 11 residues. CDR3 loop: CATEGADTQYF. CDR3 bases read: TGTGCCACCGAAGGTGCAGATACG.

CDR3: CSGEDFDYGYTF. The DNA read from the CDR3 is TGCAGCGGCGAAGACTTTGACTATGGC. The chain combines TRBV29-1 with TRBJ1-2; D is uncertain. Read sequence stops 3 residues before the CDR3 end, and the germline J gene provides the missing end. Germline-derived CDR1 and CDR2 are SQVTM and ANQGSEA. The V end was cut by 7 bases, the J end by 3 bases, with 12 bases between. CDR3 length: 12 residues.

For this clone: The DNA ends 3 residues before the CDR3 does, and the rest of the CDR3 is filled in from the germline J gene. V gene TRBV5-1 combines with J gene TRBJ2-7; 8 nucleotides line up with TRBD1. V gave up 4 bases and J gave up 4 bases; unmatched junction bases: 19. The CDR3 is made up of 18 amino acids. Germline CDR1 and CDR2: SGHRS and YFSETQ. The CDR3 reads CASSPGQAKSGGPYEQYF. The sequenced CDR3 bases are TGCGCCAGCAGCCCGGGACAGGCCAAATCCGGCGGACCTTACGAG. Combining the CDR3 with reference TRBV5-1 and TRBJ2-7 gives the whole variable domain KAGVTQTPRYLIKTRGQQVTLSCSPISGHRSVSWYQQTPGQGLQFLFEYFSETQRNKGNFPGRFSGRQFSNSRSEMNVSTLELGDSALYLCASSPGQAKSGGPYEQYFGPGTRLTVT.

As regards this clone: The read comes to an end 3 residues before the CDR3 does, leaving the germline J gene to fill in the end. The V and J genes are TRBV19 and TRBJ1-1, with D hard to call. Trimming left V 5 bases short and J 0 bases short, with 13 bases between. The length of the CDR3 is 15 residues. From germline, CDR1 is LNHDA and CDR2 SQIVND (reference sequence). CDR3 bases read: TGTGCCAGTAGTTTGTCAGGCAGCATGAACACTGAA. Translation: CASSLSGSMNTE. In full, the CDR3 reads CASSLSGSMNTEAFF. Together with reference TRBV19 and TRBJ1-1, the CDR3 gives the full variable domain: DGGITQSPKYLFRKEGQNVTLSCEQNLNHDAMYWYRQDPGQGLRLIYYSQIVNDFQKGDIAEGYSVSREKKESFPLTVTSAQKNPTAFYLCASSLSGSMNTEAFFGQGTRLTVV.

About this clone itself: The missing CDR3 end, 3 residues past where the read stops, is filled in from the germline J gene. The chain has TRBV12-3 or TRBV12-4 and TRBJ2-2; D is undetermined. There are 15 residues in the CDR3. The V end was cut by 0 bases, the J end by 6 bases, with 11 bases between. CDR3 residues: CASSLASPVSGELFF. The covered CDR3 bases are TGTGCCAGCAGTTTAGCGTCTCCCGTCTCCGGGGAG.

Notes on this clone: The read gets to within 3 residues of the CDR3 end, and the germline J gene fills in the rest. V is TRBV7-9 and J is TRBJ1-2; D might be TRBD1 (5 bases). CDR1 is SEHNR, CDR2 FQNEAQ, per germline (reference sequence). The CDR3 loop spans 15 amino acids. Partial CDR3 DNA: TGTGCCAGCAGCTTAGCCTCTGGGACTAACTACGAC. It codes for CASSLASGTNYD. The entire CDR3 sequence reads CASSLASGTNYDYTF.

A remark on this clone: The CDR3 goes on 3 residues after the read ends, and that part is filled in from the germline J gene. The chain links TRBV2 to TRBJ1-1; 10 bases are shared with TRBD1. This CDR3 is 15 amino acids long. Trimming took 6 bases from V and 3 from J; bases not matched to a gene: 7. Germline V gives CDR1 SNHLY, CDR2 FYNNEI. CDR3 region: CASRATDRGDTEAFF. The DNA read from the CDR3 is TGTGCCAGCAGAGCCACGGACAGGGGGGACACTGAA.

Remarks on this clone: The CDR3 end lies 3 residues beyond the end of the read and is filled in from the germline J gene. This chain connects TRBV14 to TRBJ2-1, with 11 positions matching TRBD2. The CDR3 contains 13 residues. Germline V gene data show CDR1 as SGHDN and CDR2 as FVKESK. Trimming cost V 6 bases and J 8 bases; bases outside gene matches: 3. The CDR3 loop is CASSSGGADEQFF. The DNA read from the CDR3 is TGTGCCAGCAGTAGCGGGGGGGCAGATGAG.

CDR3 bases read: TGCGCCAGCAGCTTCGGGGGGGATTATGGC. Protein: CASSFGGDYG. In full, the CDR3 reads CASSFGGDYGYTF. The chain joins TRBV5-1 to TRBJ1-2, with D perhaps TRBD1 (5 bases). The CDR3 end lies 3 residues beyond the end of the read and is filled in from the germline J gene. CDR3 length: 13 amino acids. V lost 2 bases and J 5 bases, leaving 10 bases between the germline ends. In germline, CDR1 is SGHRS, CDR2 YFSETQ. Drawing the rest from reference TRBV5-1 and TRBJ1-2, the complete variable domain is KAGVTQTPRYLIKTRGQQVTLSCSPISGHRSVSWYQQTPGQGLQFLFEYFSETQRNKGNFPGRFSGRQFSNSRSEMNVSTLELGDSALYLCASSFGGDYGYTFGSGTRLTVV.

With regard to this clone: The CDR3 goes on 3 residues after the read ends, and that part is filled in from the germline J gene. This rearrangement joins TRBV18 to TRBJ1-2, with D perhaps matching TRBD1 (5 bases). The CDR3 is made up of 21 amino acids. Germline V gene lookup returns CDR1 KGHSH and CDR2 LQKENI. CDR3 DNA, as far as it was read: TGTGCCAGCTCACCAACCCCCTGGGGACTAGCGGGGGAACCTAGCACAGATACC. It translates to CASSPTPWGLAGEPSTDT. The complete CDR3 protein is CASSPTPWGLAGEPSTDTYTF.

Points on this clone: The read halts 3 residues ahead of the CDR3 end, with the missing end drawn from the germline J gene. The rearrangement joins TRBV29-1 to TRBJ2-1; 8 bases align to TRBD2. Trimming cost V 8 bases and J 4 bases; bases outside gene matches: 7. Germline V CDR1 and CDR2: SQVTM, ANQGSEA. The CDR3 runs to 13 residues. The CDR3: CSFPLADYNEQFF. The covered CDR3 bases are TGCAGCTTTCCACTAGCGGATTACAATGAG.

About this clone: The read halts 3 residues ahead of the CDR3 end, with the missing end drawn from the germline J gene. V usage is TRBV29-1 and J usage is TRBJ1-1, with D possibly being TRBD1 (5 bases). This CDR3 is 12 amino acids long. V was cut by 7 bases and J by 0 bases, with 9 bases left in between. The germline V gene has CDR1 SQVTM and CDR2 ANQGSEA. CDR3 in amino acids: CSGQILNTEAFF. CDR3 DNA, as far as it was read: TGCAGCGGACAGATTTTGAACACTGAA.

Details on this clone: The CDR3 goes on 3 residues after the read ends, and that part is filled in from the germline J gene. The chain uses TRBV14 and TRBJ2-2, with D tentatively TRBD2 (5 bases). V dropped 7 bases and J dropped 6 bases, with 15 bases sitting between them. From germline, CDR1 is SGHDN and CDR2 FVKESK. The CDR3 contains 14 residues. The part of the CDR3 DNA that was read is TGTGCCAGCAATAAACGGGGAAGGGCCGGGGAG. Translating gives CASNKRGRAGE. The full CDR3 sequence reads CASNKRGRAGELFF.

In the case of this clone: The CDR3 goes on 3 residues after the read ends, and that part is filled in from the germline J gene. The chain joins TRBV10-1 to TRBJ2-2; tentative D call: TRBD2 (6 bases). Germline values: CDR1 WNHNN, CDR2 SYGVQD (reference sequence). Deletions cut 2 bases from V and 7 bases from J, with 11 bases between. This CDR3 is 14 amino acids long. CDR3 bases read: TGCGCCAGCAGTGAGAGGGGAGGAGGCGGGGAG. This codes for CASSERGGGGE. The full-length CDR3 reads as CASSERGGGGELFF.

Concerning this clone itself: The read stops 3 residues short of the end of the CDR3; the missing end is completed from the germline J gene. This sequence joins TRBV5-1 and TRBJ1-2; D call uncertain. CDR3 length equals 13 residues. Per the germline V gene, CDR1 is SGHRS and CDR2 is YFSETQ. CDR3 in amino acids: CASSLEGPETYTF. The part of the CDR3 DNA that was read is TGCGCCAGCAGCTTGGAGGGCCCGGAGACC. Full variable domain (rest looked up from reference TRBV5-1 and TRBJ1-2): KAGVTQTPRYLIKTRGQQVTLSCSPISGHRSVSWYQQTPGQGLQFLFEYFSETQRNKGNFPGRFSGRQFSNSRSEMNVSTLELGDSALYLCASSLEGPETYTFGSGTRLTVV.

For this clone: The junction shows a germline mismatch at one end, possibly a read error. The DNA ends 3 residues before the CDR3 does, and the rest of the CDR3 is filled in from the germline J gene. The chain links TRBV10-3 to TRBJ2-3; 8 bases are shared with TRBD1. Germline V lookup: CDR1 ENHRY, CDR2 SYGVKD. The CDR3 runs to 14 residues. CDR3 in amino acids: CAITEDRDGGPQYF. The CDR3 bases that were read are TGTGCCATCACTGAGGACAGGGATGGAGGGCCG.